The 5 T cell receptor beta chains in this list originate from one sample, sequenced in a study of a mutant IDH1 vaccine in newly diagnosed glioma. Their antigen targets remain unknown. Sequenced by immunoSEQ multiplex PCR; TCRdb stores in-frame clones only, minus some. Of 45,000 to 60,000 clones detected, about three quarters appear once; the ten largest clones hold around 4.9%. Time point given: week 5, during vaccination. Vaccinated patients received 300 ug of mutant IDH1 20-mer peptide per dose, with topical imiquimod. Specimen: PBMCs, collected from a glioma patient whose treatment included an IDH1 peptide vaccine. The receptor source for this set is a man between 50 and 59 years old with glioma.

This clone was detected a few times. The CDR3 here is CASSQLDLLPSNQPQHF. The CDR3 DNA is TGCGCCAGCAGCCAATTGGATCTCCTCCCTAGCAATCAGCCCCAGCATTTT. The chain is built from TRBV4-1 and TRBJ1-5; unclear D gene. This CDR3 has 17 amino acids. Germline CDR1 reads MGHRA; CDR2 reads YSYEKL. Trimming removed 2 bases from V and 0 bases from J, with 14 bases in between.

The V and J genes are TRBV7-9 and TRBJ1-4; D is unclear. Per the germline V gene, CDR1 is SEHNR and CDR2 is FQNEAQ (reference sequence). This CDR3 has 12 amino acids. V dropped 4 bases and J dropped 7 bases, with 7 bases sitting between them. For the CDR3, the DNA is TGTGCCAGCAGCTCAGACGGTGAAAAACTGTTTTTT. Its translation: CASSSDGEKLFF.

The rearrangement links TRBV15 to TRBJ1-2; perhaps TRBD1 as D (5 bases). Per germline, CDR1 LNHNV and CDR2 YYDKDF (reference sequence). V dropped 5 bases and J dropped 5 bases, with 9 bases sitting between them. This CDR3 has 12 amino acids. The CDR3, as DNA: TGTGCCACCAGCGGGGCTGGGTATGGCTACACCTTC. Translated: CATSGAGYGYTF.

J is TRBJ2-7 and V is TRBV10-2, with D perhaps TRBD1 (5 bases). With 4 bases removed from V and 0 bases from J, the gap between germline ends came to 16 bases. The CDR3 covers 16 residues. CDR1 and CDR2 from the germline V gene are WSHSY and SAAADI. CDR3 sequence: CASSGTSLRFSYEQYF. The CDR3, as DNA: TGCGCCAGCAGTGGGACATCCTTAAGGTTCTCCTACGAGCAGTACTTC.

The chain employs TRBV6-5 and TRBJ1-1, with D possibly being TRBD1 (5 bases). The CDR3 has 14 amino acids. V was pared by 6 bases and J by 5 bases, with 16 bases between. Looked up from germline, CDR1 is MNHEY and CDR2 is SVGAGI. In DNA, the CDR3 is TGTGCCAGCAGACCTCCCGGGGCGCGTACTGAAGCTTTCTTT. Translated, it gives CASRPPGARTEAFF.